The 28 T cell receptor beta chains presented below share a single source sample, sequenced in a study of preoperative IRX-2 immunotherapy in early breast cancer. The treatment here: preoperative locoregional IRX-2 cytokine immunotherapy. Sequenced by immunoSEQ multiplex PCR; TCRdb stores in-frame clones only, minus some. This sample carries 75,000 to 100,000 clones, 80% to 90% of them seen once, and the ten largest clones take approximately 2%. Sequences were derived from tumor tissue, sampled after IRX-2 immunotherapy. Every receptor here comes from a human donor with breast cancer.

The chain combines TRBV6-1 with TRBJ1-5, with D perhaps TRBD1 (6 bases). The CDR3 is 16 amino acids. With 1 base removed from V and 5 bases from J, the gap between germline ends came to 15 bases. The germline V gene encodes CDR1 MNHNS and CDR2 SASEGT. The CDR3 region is CASSEGRGAGDQPQHF. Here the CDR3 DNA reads TGTGCCAGCAGTGAAGGTCGAGGGGCAGGGGATCAGCCCCAGCATTTT.

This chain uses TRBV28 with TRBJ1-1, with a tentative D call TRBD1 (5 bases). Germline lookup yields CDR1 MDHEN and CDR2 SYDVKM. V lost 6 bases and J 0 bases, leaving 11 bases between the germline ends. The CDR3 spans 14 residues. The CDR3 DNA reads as TGTGCCAGCAGCTCTACAGGTTTGAACACTGAAGCTTTCTTT. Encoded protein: CASSSTGLNTEAFF.

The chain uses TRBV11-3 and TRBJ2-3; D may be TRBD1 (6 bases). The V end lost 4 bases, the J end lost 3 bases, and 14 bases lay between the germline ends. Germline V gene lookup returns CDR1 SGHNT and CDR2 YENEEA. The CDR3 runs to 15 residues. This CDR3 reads CASSSRTERTDTQYF. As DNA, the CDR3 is TGTGCCAGCAGCTCCAGGACAGAGAGGACAGATACGCAGTATTTT.

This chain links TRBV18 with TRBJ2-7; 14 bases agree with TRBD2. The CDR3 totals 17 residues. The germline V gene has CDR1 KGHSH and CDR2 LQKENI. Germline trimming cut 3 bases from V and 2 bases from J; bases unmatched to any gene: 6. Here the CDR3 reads CASSPGLAGGTAYEQYF. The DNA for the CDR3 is TGTGCCAGCTCACCTGGACTAGCGGGAGGCACTGCCTACGAGCAGTACTTC.

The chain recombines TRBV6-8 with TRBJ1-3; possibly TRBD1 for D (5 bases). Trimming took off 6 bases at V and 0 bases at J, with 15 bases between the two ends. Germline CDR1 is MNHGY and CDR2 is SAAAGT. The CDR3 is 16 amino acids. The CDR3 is CASSRGRASSGNTIYF. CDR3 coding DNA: TGTGCCAGCAGCCGGGGACGCGCGAGCTCTGGAAACACCATATATTTT.

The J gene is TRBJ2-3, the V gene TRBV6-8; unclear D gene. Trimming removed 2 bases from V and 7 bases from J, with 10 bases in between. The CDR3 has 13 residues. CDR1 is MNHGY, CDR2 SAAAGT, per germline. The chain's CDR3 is CASSYRYQNTQYF. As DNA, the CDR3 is TGTGCCAGCAGTTACCGCTATCAGAATACGCAGTATTTT.

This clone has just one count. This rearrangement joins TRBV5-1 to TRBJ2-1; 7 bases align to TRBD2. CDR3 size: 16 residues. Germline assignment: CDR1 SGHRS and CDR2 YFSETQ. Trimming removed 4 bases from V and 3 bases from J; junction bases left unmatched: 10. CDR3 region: CASSPGNSGRYNEQFF. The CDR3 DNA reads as TGCGCCAGCAGCCCGGGGAATAGCGGGCGCTACAATGAGCAGTTCTTC.

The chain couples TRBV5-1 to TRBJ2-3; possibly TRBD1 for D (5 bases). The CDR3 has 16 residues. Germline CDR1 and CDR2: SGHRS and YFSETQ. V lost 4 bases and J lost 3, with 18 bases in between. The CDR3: CASSPAATQGTDTQYF. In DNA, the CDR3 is TGCGCCAGCAGCCCGGCGGCAACCCAGGGAACAGATACGCAGTATTTT.

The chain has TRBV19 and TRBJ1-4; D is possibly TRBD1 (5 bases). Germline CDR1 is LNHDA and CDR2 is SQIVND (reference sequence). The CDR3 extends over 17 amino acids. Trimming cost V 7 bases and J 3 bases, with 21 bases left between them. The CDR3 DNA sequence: TGTGCCAGTAAAGGGGTTCTCCCCCAGCAAGCTAATGAAAAACTGTTTTTT. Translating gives CASKGVLPQQANEKLFF. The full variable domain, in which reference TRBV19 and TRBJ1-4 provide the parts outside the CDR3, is DGGITQSPKYLFRKEGQNVTLSCEQNLNHDAMYWYRQDPGQGLRLIYYSQIVNDFQKGDIAEGYSVSREKKESFPLTVTSAQKNPTAFYLCASKGVLPQQANEKLFFGSGTQLSVL.

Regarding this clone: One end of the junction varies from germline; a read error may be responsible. As DNA, the CDR3 is TGTGCCATCAGTGTGGACAGGGGTGACACTGAAGCTTTCTTT. It encodes CAISVDRGDTEAFF. The chain employs TRBV6-8 and TRBJ1-1; 9 bases agree with TRBD1. The CDR3 spans 14 residues. Germline lookup yields CDR1 MNHGY and CDR2 SAAAGT.

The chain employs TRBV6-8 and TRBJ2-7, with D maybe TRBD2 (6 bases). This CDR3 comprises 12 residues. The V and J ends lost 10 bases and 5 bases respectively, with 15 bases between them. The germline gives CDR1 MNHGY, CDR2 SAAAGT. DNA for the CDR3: TGTGCCATCAGGGCAGGAGGGCACGAGCAGTACTTC. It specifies CAIRAGGHEQYF.

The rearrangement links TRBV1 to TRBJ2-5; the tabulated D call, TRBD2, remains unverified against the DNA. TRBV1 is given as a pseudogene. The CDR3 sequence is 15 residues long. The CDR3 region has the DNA TGCGCCAGCAGCCAAGAAGCGGGCCTACAAGAGACCCAGTACTTC. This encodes CASSQEAGLQETQYF.

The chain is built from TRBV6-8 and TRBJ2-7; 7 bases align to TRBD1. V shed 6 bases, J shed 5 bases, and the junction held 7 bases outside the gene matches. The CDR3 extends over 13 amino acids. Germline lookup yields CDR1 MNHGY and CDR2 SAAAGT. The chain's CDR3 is CASSPTGSHEQYF. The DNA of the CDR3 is TGTGCCAGCAGCCCGACAGGGTCCCACGAGCAGTACTTC.

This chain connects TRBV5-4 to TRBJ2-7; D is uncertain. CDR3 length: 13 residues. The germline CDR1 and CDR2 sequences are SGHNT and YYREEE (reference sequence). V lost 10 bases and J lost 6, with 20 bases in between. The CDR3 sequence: CAAGGTRVGEQYF. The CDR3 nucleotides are TGTGCCGCAGGCGGAACCCGGGTCGGCGAGCAGTACTTC.

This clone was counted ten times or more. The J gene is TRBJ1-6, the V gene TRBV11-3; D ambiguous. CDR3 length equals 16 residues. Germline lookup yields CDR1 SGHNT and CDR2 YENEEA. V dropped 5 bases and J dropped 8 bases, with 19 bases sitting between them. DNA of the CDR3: TGTGCCAGCAGCACCGGACGGCCCATTCTTGATTCACCCCTCCACTTT. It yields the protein CASSTGRPILDSPLHF.

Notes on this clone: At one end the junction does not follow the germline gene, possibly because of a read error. CDR3 sequence reads: CASSRPGQGSSYEQYF. The CDR3 DNA reads TGTGCTAGCAGTCGCCCGGGACAGGGGAGCTCCTACGAGCAGTACTTC. The chain recombines TRBV6-4 with TRBJ2-7; 10 bases agree with TRBD1. Looked up from germline, CDR1 is MRHNA and CDR2 is SNTAGT. The CDR3 is 16 residues long.

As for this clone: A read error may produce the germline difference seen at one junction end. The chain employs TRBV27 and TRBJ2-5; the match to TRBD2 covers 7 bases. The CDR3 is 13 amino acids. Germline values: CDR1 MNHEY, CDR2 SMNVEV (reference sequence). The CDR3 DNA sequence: TGTGCCACCAGTTGGGGGGGTCAAGAGACCCAGTACTTC. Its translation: CATSWGGQETQYF.

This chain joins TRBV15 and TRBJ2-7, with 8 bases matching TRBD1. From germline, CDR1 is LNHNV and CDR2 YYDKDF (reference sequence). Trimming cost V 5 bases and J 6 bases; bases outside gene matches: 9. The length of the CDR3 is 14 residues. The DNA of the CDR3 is TGTGCCACCAGCGGGGGGACAGGTCGGGGCGAGCAGTACTTC. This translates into CATSGGTGRGEQYF.

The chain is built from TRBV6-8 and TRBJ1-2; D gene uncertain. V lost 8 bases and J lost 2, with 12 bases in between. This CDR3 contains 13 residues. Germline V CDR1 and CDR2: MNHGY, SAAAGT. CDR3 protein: CASCRGLNYGYTF. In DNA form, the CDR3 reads TGTGCCAGCTGTCGAGGTTTGAACTATGGCTACACCTTC.

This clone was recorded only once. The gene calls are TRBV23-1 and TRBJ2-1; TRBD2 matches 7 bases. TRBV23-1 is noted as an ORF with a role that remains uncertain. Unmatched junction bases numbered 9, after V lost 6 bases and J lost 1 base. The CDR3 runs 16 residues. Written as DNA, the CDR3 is TGCGCCAGCAGCTTAGATGGGGGGGGTTCCTACAATGAGCAGTTCTTC. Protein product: CASSLDGGGSYNEQFF.

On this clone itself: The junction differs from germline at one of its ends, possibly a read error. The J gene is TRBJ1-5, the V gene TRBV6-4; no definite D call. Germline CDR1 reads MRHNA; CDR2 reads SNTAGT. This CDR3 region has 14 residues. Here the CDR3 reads CAISESPANQPQHF. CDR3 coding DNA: TGTGCCATCAGTGAGTCTCCGGCCAATCAGCCCCAGCATTTT.

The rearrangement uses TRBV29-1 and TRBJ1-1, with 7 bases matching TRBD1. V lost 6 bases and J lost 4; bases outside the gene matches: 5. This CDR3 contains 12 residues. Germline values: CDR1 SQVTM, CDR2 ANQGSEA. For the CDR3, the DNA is TGCAGCGTCCCTACAGGGGCCACTGAAGCTTTCTTT. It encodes CSVPTGATEAFF.

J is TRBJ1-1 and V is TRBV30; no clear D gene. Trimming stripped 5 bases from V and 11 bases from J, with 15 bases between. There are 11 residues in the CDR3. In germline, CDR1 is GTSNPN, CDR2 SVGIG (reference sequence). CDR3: CAWGYNSVAFF. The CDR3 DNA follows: TGTGCCTGGGGTTATAATTCTGTGGCTTTCTTT.

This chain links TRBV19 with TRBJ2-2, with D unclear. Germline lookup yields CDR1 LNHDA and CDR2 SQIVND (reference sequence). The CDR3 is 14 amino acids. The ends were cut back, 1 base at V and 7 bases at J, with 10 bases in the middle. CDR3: CASSIGPQSGELFF. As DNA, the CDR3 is TGTGCCAGTAGTATAGGCCCCCAGAGCGGGGAGCTGTTTTTT.

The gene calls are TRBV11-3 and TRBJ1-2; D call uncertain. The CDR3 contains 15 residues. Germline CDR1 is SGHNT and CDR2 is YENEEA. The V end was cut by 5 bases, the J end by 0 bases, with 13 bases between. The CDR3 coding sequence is TGTGCCAGCAGCCCCGGACGGACGCCTAACTATGGCTACACCTTC. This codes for CASSPGRTPNYGYTF. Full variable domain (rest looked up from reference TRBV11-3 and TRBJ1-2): EAGVVQSPRYKIIEKKQPVAFWCNPISGHNTLYWYLQNLGQGPELLIRYENEEAVDDSQLPKDRFSAERLKGVDSTLKIQPAELGDSAVYLCASSPGRTPNYGYTFGSGTRLTVV.

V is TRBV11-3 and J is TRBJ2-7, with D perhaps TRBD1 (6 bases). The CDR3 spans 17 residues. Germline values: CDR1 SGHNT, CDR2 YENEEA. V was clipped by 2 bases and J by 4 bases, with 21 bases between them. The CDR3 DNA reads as TGTGCCAGCAGCTTAACGGGACACCAAGGGGCCTTTTACGAGCAGTACTTC. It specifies CASSLTGHQGAFYEQYF.

Here the CDR3 reads CASRTRTGGWNEQFF. The CDR3 nucleotides read TGTGCCAGCAGGACCAGGACAGGGGGATGGAATGAGCAGTTCTTC. This sequence joins TRBV28 and TRBJ2-1; 10 bases match TRBD1. After removal of 6 bases from V and 7 bases from J, the junction contained 9 bases not matched to a gene. The CDR3 is 15 amino acids. CDR1 and CDR2 (germline): MDHEN, SYDVKM.

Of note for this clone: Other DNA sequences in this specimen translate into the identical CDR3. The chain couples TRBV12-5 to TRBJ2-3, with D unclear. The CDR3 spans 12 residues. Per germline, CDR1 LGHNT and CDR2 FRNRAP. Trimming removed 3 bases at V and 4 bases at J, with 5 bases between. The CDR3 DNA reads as TGTGCTAGTGGTTTAGGGCCAGATACGCAGTATTTT. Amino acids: CASGLGPDTQYF. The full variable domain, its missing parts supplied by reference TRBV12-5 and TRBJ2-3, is DARVTQTPRHKVTEMGQEVTMRCQPILGHNTVFWYRQTMMQGLELLAYFRNRAPLDDSGMPKDRFSAEMPDATLATLKIQPSEPRDSAVYFCASGLGPDTQYFGPGTRLTVL.